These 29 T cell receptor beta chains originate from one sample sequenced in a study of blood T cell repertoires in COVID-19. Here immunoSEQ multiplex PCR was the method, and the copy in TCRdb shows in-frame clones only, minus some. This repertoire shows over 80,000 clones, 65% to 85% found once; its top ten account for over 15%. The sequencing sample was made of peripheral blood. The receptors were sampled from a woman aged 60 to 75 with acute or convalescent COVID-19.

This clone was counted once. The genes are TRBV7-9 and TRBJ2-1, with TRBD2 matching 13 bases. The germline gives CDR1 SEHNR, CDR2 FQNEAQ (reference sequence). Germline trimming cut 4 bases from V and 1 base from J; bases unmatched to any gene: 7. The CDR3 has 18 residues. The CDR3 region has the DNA TGTGCCAGCAGCTCGACTAGCGGGAGGCGTAGGTCCTACAATGAGCAGTTCTTC. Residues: CASSSTSGRRRSYNEQFF. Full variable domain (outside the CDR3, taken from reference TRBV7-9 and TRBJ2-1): DTGVSQNPRHKITKRGQNVTFRCDPISEHNRLYWYRQTLGQGPEFLTYFQNEAQLEKSRLLSDRFSAERPKGSFSTLEIQRTEQGDSAMYLCASSSTSGRRRSYNEQFFGPGTRLTVL.

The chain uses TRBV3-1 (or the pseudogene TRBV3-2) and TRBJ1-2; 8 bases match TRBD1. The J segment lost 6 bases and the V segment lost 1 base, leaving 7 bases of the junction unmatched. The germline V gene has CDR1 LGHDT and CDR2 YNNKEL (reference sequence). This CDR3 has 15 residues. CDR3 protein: CASSQGSGGAHGYTF. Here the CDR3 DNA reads TGTGCCAGCAGCCAAGGGTCAGGGGGCGCGCATGGCTACACCTTC.

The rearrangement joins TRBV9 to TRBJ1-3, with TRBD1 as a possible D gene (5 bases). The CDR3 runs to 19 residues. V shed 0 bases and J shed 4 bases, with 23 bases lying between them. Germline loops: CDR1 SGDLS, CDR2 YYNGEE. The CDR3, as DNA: TGTGCCAGCAGCGTAGCCTTCACCAGCGGGGGAGCCTCAGGAAACACCATATATTTT. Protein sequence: CASSVAFTSGGASGNTIYF. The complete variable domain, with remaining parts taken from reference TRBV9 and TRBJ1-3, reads DSGVTQTPKHLITATGQRVTLRCSPRSGDLSVYWYQQSLDQGLQFLIQYYNGEERAKGNILERFSAQQFPDLHSELNLSSLELGDSALYFCASSVAFTSGGASGNTIYFGEGSWLTVV.

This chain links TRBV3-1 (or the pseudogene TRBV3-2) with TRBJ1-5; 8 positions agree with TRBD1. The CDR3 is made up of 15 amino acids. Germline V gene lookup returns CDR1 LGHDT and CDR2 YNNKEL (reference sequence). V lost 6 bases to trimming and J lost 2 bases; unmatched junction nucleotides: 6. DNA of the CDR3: TGTGCCAGCAGTTTCGGACAGGGAGGCAATCAGCCCCAGCATTTT. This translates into CASSFGQGGNQPQHF.

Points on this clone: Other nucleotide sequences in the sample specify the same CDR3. The DNA for the CDR3 is TGTGCCAGCAGCCAGGACAGTAACTATGGCTACACCTTC. It encodes CASSQDSNYGYTF. The rearrangement joins TRBV3-1 (or the pseudogene TRBV3-2) to TRBJ1-2; a possible D gene is TRBD1 (6 bases). V shed 3 bases and J shed 1 base, with 6 bases lying between them. This CDR3 has 13 residues. Looked up from germline, CDR1 is LGHDT and CDR2 is YNNKEL (reference sequence).

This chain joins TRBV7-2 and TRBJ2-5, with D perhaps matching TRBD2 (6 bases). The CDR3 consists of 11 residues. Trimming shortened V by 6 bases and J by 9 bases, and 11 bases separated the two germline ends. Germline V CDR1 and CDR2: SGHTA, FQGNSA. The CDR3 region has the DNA TGTGCCAGCAGTCCTGGAGGGCCCCAGTACTTC. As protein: CASSPGGPQYF.

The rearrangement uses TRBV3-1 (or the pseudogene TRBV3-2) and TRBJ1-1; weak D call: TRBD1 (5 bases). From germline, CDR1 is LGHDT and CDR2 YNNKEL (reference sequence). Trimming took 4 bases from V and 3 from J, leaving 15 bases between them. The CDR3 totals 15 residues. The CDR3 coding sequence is TGTGCCAGCAGCCCGTCAATGGGGGGACACACTGAAGCTTTCTTT. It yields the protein CASSPSMGGHTEAFF.

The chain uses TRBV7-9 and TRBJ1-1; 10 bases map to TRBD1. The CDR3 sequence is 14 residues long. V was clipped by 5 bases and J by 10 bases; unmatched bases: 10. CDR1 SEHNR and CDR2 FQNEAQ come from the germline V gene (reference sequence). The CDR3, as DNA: TGTGCCAGCAGCGGACAGGGGGTGATTTTGTCAGCTTTCTTT. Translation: CASSGQGVILSAFF.

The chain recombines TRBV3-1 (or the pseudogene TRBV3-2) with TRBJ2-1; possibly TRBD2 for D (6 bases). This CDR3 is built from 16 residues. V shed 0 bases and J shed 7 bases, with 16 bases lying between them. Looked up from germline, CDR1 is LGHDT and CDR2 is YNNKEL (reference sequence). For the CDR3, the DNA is TGTGCCAGCAGCCAAGAACGCCCAGGGCGGGATAATGAGCAGTTCTTC. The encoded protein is CASSQERPGRDNEQFF.

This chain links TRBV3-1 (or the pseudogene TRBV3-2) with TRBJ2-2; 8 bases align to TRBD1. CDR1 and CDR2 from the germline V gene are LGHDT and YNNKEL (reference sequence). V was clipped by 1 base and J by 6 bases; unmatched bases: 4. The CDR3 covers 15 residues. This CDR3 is CASSQARGRAGELFF. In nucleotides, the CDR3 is TGTGCCAGCAGCCAAGCCAGGGGGCGGGCCGGGGAGCTGTTTTTT.

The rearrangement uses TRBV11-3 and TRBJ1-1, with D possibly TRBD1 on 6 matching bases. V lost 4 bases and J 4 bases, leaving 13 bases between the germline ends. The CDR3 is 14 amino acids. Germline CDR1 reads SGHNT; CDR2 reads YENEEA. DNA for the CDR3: TGTGCCAGCAGCTCTACAGGGTCGGGCACTGAAGCTTTCTTT. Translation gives CASSSTGSGTEAFF. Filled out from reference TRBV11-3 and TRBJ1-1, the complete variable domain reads EAGVVQSPRYKIIEKKQPVAFWCNPISGHNTLYWYLQNLGQGPELLIRYENEEAVDDSQLPKDRFSAERLKGVDSTLKIQPAELGDSAVYLCASSSTGSGTEAFFGQGTRLTVV.

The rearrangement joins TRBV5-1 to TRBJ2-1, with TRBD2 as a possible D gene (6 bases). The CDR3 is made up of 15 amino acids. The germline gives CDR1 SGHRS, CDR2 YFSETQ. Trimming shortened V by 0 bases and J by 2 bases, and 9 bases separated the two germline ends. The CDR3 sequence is CASSLGGRTYNEQFF. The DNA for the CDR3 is TGCGCCAGCAGCTTGGGGGGGAGGACCTACAATGAGCAGTTCTTC.

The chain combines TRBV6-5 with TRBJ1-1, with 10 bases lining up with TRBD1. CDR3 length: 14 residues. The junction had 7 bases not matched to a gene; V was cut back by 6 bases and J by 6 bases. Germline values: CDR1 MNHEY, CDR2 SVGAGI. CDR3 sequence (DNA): TGTGCCAGCAGAGTGGGACAGGGGAGGCCTGAAGCTTTCTTT. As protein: CASRVGQGRPEAFF.

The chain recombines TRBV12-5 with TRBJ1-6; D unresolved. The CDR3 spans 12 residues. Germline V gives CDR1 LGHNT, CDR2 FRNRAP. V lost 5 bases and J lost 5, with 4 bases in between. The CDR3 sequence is CASGLNNSPLHF. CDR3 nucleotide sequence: TGTGCTAGTGGTCTAAATAATTCACCCCTCCACTTT.

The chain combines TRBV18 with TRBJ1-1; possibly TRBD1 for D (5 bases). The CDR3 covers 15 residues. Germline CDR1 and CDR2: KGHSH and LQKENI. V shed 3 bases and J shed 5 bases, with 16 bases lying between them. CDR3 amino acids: CASSPNGGAGTEAFF. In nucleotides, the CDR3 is TGTGCCAGCTCACCCAACGGTGGGGCTGGGACTGAAGCTTTCTTT.

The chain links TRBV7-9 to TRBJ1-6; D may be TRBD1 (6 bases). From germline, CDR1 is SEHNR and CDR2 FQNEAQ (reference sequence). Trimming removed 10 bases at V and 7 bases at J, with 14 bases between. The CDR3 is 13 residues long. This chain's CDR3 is CATEGGRNSPLHF. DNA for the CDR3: TGTGCCACCGAAGGGGGACGGAATTCACCCCTCCACTTT.

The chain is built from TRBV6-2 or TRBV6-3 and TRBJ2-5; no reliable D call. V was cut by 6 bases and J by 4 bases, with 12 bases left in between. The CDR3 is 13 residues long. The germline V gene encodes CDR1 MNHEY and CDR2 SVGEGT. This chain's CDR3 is CASSLLLLETQYF. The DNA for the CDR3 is TGTGCCAGCAGCCTCCTTCTATTAGAGACCCAGTACTTC.

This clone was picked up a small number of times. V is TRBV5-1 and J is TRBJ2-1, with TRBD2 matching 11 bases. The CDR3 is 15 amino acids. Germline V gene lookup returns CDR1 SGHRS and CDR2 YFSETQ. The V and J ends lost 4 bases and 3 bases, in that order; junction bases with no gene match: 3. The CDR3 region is CASSNGLAGYNEQFF. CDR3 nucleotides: TGCGCCAGCAGCAACGGACTAGCGGGCTACAATGAGCAGTTCTTC.

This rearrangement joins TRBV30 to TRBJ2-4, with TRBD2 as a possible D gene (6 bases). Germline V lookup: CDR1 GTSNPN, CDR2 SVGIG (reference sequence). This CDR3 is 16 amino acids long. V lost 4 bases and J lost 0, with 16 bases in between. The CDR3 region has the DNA TGTGCCTGGACCCCACGCGGAGGGTTAGCCAAAAACATTCAGTACTTC. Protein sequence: CAWTPRGGLAKNIQYF.

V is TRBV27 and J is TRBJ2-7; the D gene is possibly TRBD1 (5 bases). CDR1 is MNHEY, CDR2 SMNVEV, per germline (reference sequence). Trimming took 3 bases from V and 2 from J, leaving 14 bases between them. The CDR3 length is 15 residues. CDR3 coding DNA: TGTGCCAGCAGTTTGGGTTCCGCAGGGACCTACGAGCAGTACTTC. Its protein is CASSLGSAGTYEQYF.

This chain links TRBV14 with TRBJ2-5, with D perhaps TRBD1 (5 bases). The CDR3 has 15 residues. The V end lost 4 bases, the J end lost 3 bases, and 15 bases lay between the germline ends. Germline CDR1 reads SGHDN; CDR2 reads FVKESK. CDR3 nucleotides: TGTGCCAGCAGCCCCCTGGAAAGACAGAAAGAGACCCAGTACTTC. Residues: CASSPLERQKETQYF.

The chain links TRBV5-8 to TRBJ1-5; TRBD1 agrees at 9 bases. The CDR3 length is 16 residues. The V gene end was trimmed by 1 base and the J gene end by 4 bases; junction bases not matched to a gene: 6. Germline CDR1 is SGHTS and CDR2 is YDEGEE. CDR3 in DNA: TGTGCCAGCAGCTTGACGGGACAGGGTTCTAATCAGCCCCAGCATTTT. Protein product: CASSLTGQGSNQPQHF.

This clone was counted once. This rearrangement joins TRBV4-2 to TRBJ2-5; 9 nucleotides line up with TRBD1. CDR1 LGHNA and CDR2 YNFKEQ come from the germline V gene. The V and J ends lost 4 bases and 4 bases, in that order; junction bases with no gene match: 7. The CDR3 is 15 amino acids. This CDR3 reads CASSPRDRESETQYF. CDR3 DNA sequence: TGTGCCAGCAGCCCCCGGGACAGGGAATCAGAGACCCAGTACTTC.

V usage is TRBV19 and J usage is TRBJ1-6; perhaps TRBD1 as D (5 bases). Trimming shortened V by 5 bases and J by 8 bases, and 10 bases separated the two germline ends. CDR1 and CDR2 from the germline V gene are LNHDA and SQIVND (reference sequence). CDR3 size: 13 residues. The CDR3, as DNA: TGTGCCAGTAGTCGAGGAGGGGATTCACCCCTCCACTTT. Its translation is CASSRGGDSPLHF.

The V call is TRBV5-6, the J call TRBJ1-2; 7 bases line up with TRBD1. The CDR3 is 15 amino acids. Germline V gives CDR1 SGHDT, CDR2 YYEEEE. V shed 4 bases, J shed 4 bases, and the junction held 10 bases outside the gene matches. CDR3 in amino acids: CASSLQGVTGYGYTF. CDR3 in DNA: TGTGCCAGCAGCCTCCAGGGGGTGACGGGCTATGGCTACACCTTC.

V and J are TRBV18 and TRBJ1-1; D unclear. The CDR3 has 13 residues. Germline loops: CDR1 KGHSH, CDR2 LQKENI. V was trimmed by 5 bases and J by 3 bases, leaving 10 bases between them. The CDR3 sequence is CASSGRSDTEAFF. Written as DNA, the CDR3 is TGTGCCAGCTCAGGGAGGTCGGACACTGAAGCTTTCTTT. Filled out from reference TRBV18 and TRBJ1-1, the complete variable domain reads NAGVMQNPRHLVRRRGQEARLRCSPMKGHSHVYWYRQLPEEGLKFMVYLQKENIIDESGMPKERFSAEFPKEGPSILRIQQVVRGDSAAYFCASSGRSDTEAFFGQGTRLTVV.

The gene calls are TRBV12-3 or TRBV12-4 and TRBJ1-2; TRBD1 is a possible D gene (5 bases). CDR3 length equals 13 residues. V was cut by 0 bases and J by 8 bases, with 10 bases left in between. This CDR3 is CASSLAPDSGYTF. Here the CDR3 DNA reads TGTGCCAGCAGTTTAGCCCCCGACAGCGGCTACACCTTC.

The CDR3 loop reads CASSRPGQPYEQYF. The CDR3 coding sequence is TGTGCCAGCAGCCGGCCTGGACAACCCTACGAGCAGTACTTC. This sequence joins TRBV27 and TRBJ2-7; possible D gene TRBD1, 5 bases. This CDR3 region has 14 residues. Per the germline V gene, CDR1 is MNHEY and CDR2 is SMNVEV (reference sequence). V lost 6 bases to trimming and J lost 2 bases, with 14 bases between them.

This CDR3 reads CASSSQGVLNGYTF. The CDR3 DNA sequence: TGTGCCAGCAGCTCACAGGGGGTTTTGAATGGCTACACCTTC. This chain uses TRBV11-3 with TRBJ1-2, with TRBD1 matching over 8 bases. This CDR3 has 14 amino acids. Germline V lookup: CDR1 SGHNT, CDR2 YENEEA. V lost 4 bases to trimming and J lost 6 bases; unmatched junction nucleotides: 7.